A selection of T cell receptor beta chains follows, all from one sample in a study of blood T cell repertoires in COVID-19. The data were produced by immunoSEQ multiplex PCR, yet TCRdb's version contains in-frame clones alone and is incomplete. The sample consists of 150,000 to 200,000 clones, around 73% of them appearing once. Sequenced: PBMCs or T cells enriched from blood (not recorded which). The receptor source for this set is a woman aged 45 to 65 who had recovered from COVID-19. CDR3s include the opening cysteine and the closing phenylalanine or tryptophan. The D gene is left open where the match is weak. Rows give clone size only sometimes, using once, few, many, or a class for an expanded clone.

TRBV4-1	TRBD1	TRBJ1-2	NA	TGCGCCAGCAGCCTTGGGCAGGGGGCGGGTGGCTACACCTTC	CASSLGQGAGGYTF
TRBV14	TRBD2	TRBJ2-1	few	TGTGCCAGCAGCCAACGGACTAGCGGGAGCTCCTACAATGAGCAGTTCTTC	CASSQRTSGSSYNEQFF
TRBV5-1	NA	TRBJ2-1	NA	TGCGCCAGCAGCTTGATCTCCCCTCACAATGAGCAGTTCTTC	CASSLISPHNEQFF
TRBV5-1	TRBD2	TRBJ2-7	NA	TGCGCCAGCAGGCCCGGGACTAGCGGAGGTATGTACGAGCAGTACTTC	CASRPGTSGGMYEQYF
TRBV15	TRBD2	TRBJ2-5	few	TGTGCCACCAGCAGAGTCGGACTAGCCTCACAAGAGACCCAGTACTTC	CATSRVGLASQETQYF
TRBV6-2/TRBV6-3	NA	TRBJ1-2	NA	TGTGCCAGCAGTTACCCCGTCTATGGCTACACCTTC	CASSYPVYGYTF
TRBV7-2	TRBD1	TRBJ1-1	NA	TGTGCCAGCAGTATGAGGACAGGGAAAAGAAACACTGAAGCTTTCTTT	CASSMRTGKRNTEAFF
TRBV15	NA	TRBJ1-1	NA	TGTGCCACCAGCAGACAGGGGATGAACACTGAAGCTTTCTTT	CATSRQGMNTEAFF
TRBV4-3	NA	TRBJ2-2	NA	TGCGCCAGCAGCCAAGATCCAGACAGCTACACCGGGGAGCTGTTTTTT	CASSQDPDSYTGELFF
TRBV7-2	NA	TRBJ1-5	few	TGTGCCAGCAGCGGGGGCCCGAATCAGCCCCAGCATTTT	CASSGGPNQPQHF
TRBV5-1	TRBD2	TRBJ2-2	NA	TGCGCCAGCAGCATTCTAGCGGGGGATAACACCGGGGAGCTGTTTTTT	CASSILAGDNTGELFF
TRBV19	TRBD2	TRBJ2-1	NA	TGTGCCAGTAGTAACCCGCTAGCGGAAGGGAATGAGCAGTTCTTC	CASSNPLAEGNEQFF
TRBV7-9	NA	TRBJ2-5	many	TGTGCCAGCAGCCACACCCAAGAGACCCAGTACTTC	CASSHTQETQYF
TRBV28	NA	TRBJ2-1	few	TGTGCCACCAAAGTTGTCCTGAGCTCCTACAATGAGCAGTTCTTC	CATKVVLSSYNEQFF
TRBV28	TRBD1	TRBJ2-1	NA	TGTGCCAGCCTAGGGACAGGGAGGGGGAATGAGCAGTTCTTC	CASLGTGRGNEQFF
TRBV30	NA	TRBJ1-1	once	TGTGCCTGGAGCGCACAGGGAGCCGCTGAAGCTTTCTTT	CAWSAQGAAEAFF